What follows are 20 T cell receptor beta chains derived from one specimen sequenced in a study of blood T cell repertoires in COVID-19. TCRdb keeps only in-frame clones here, not all; method: immunoSEQ multiplex PCR. The sample includes about 67,000 clones, roughly nine tenths seen only once; the top ten take roughly 4%. Sequenced sample: peripheral blood. These receptors came from a man between 50 and 59 years old with active COVID-19.

This rearrangement joins TRBV7-9 to TRBJ2-1; 11 bases map to TRBD2. The CDR3 extends over 15 amino acids. Germline CDR1 SEHNR, CDR2 FQNEAQ (reference sequence). J was trimmed by 8 bases and V by 6 bases; bases with no gene match: 9. CDR3 sequence (DNA): TGTGCCAGCAGAAAAGGTAGCGGGGGGGAGGATGAGCAGTTCTTC. Encoded protein: CASRKGSGGEDEQFF.

The rearrangement joins TRBV11-2 to TRBJ2-3, with TRBD2 matching 9 bases. The CDR3 is 15 residues long. After removal of 4 bases from V and 2 bases from J, the junction contained 4 bases not matched to a gene. From germline, CDR1 is SGHAT and CDR2 FQNNGV. The CDR3 region is CASSYSGSYTDTQYF. The CDR3 coding sequence is TGTGCCAGCAGCTATAGCGGGAGTTACACAGATACGCAGTATTTT. The variable domain in full, completed from reference TRBV11-2 and TRBJ2-3, reads EAGVAQSPRYKIIEKRQSVAFWCNPISGHATLYWYQQILGQGPKLLIQFQNNGVVDDSQLPKDRFSAERLKGVDSTLKIQPAKLEDSAVYLCASSYSGSYTDTQYFGPGTRLTVL.

V gene TRBV6-5 combines with J gene TRBJ1-2; 9 positions match TRBD1. CDR1 is MNHEY and CDR2 is SVGAGI in the germline V gene. V was pared by 0 bases and J by 6 bases, with 8 bases of the junction left unmatched. CDR3 length: 16 residues. The CDR3 protein is CASSYSSYRGRNGYTF. The CDR3 DNA reads TGTGCCAGCAGTTACTCTAGTTACAGGGGGCGAAATGGCTACACCTTC.

The chain has TRBV28 and TRBJ1-1; 8 bases line up with TRBD1. V dropped 6 bases and J dropped 1; count of bases not matched to a gene: 1. The CDR3 is 13 amino acids. The V gene's germline CDR1 is MDHEN and CDR2 SYDVKM. CDR3 in amino acids: CASSDRGNTEAFF. The CDR3 region has the DNA TGTGCCAGCAGCGACAGGGGGAACACTGAAGCTTTCTTT.

V and J are TRBV5-1 and TRBJ2-1; maybe TRBD2 (7 bases). The germline CDR1 and CDR2 sequences are SGHRS and YFSETQ. V was cut by 4 bases and J by 1 base, with 12 bases left in between. The CDR3 totals 15 residues. The CDR3 DNA reads TGCGCCAGCAGCGAGGGGGGGCGGTCCTACAATGAGCAGTTCTTC. Its protein is CASSEGGRSYNEQFF.

This sequence joins TRBV9 and TRBJ2-7; 7 bases are shared with TRBD2. The CDR3 is 14 amino acids. Germline CDR1 is SGDLS and CDR2 is YYNGEE. The junction had 2 bases not matched to a gene; V was cut back by 2 bases and J by 0 bases. CDR3: CASSVGTTSYEQYF. The CDR3 DNA reads as TGTGCCAGCAGCGTCGGGACTACCTCCTACGAGCAGTACTTC.

V is TRBV7-9 and J is TRBJ2-7; 9 nucleotides align to TRBD1. CDR1 and CDR2 from the germline V gene are SEHNR and FQNEAQ (reference sequence). The junction had 7 bases not matched to a gene; V was cut back by 5 bases and J by 2 bases. This CDR3 is built from 15 residues. The DNA of the CDR3 is TGTGCCAGCAGCCGTGGACAGGGGAGCACCTACGAGCAGTACTTC. This codes for CASSRGQGSTYEQYF.

The chain combines TRBV11-2 with TRBJ2-1; 8 nucleotides agree with TRBD2. Germline assignment: CDR1 SGHAT and CDR2 FQNNGV. CDR3 size: 17 residues. J was trimmed by 6 bases and V by 5 bases; bases with no gene match: 15. As DNA, the CDR3 is TGTGCCAGCAGCCGTTTACAAGGCGGGGGGCCCGCCAATGAGCAGTTCTTC. It translates to CASSRLQGGGPANEQFF.

The V call is TRBV5-6, the J call TRBJ2-1; a possible D gene is TRBD2 (6 bases). CDR3 length equals 15 residues. The V end lost 0 bases, the J end lost 7 bases, and 14 bases lay between the germline ends. Germline CDR1 and CDR2: SGHDT and YYEEEE. CDR3 DNA sequence: TGTGCCAGCAGCTTGGGAGCGGGTTGGGGGAATGAGCAGTTCTTC. This sequence encodes CASSLGAGWGNEQFF.

The chain recombines TRBV5-4 with TRBJ2-2, with unresolved D. Germline lookup yields CDR1 SGHNT and CDR2 YYREEE (reference sequence). The CDR3 sequence is 14 residues long. V gave up 0 bases and J gave up 1 base, with 4 bases separating them. DNA of the CDR3: TGTGCCAGCAGCTTGGCAGGGAACACCGGGGAGCTGTTTTTT. As protein: CASSLAGNTGELFF.

The chain carries TRBV7-9 and TRBJ1-2; D uncertain. This CDR3 has 14 residues. Germline V gene lookup returns CDR1 SEHNR and CDR2 FQNEAQ (reference sequence). Deletions cut 4 bases from V and 4 bases from J, with 13 bases between. The CDR3 sequence is CASSSLSPTYGYTF. CDR3 in DNA: TGTGCCAGCAGCTCCCTATCACCTACCTATGGCTACACCTTC.

This chain connects TRBV3-1 (or the pseudogene TRBV3-2) to TRBJ2-3; TRBD2 matches at 8 bases. CDR3 length: 16 residues. The germline CDR1 and CDR2 sequences are LGHDT and YNNKEL (reference sequence). V was clipped by 0 bases and J by 7 bases; unmatched bases: 9. The CDR3 sequence is CASSQEKDREGNTQYF. In DNA form, the CDR3 reads TGTGCCAGCAGCCAAGAAAAAGACCGGGAGGGGAATACGCAGTATTTT.

The chain couples TRBV30 to TRBJ2-1; D remains ambiguous. V lost 2 bases to trimming and J lost 5 bases, with 10 bases between them. This CDR3 spans 13 amino acids. Germline V gives CDR1 GTSNPN, CDR2 SVGIG (reference sequence). The CDR3 coding sequence is TGTGCCTGGAGTCCAGGCCAGAACAATGAGCAGTTCTTC. This sequence encodes CAWSPGQNNEQFF.

The gene calls are TRBV14 and TRBJ2-7, with D unclear. The CDR3 loop spans 18 amino acids. The V and J ends lost 0 bases and 6 bases respectively, with 24 bases between them. Looked up from germline, CDR1 is SGHDN and CDR2 is FVKESK. For the CDR3, the DNA is TGTGCCAGCAGCCAAGATCACGTCGTCTGGCGGCGGTCGCTCGAGCAGTACTTC. This codes for CASSQDHVVWRRSLEQYF.

This clone is a singleton in its sample. V gene TRBV6-2 or TRBV6-3 combines with J gene TRBJ2-1; TRBD2 matches at 13 bases. The V and J ends lost 1 base and 0 bases, in that order; junction bases with no gene match: 9. Germline V gene sequence: CDR1 MNHEY, CDR2 SVGEGT. There are 20 residues in the CDR3. CDR3 in DNA: TGTGCCAGCAGTTACTTAGGGGGACTAGCGGGGCGACGCTCCTACAATGAGCAGTTCTTC. Its protein product is CASSYLGGLAGRRSYNEQFF.

The chain links TRBV15 to TRBJ2-5; the match to TRBD2 covers 9 bases. The CDR3 contains 15 residues. V was pared by 1 base and J by 3 bases, with 3 bases of the junction left unmatched. In germline, CDR1 is LNHNV, CDR2 YYDKDF (reference sequence). CDR3 nucleotide sequence: TGTGCCACCAGCAGAGGGACTAGCGCGGAAGAGACCCAGTACTTC. Protein: CATSRGTSAEETQYF.

The genes are TRBV5-1 and TRBJ2-1, with TRBD2 matching 9 bases. Germline CDR1 is SGHRS and CDR2 is YFSETQ. The CDR3 is made up of 15 amino acids. V gave up 3 bases and J gave up 8 bases; unmatched junction bases: 9. CDR3: CASSYSAGGPDEQFF. In DNA form, the CDR3 reads TGCGCCAGCAGCTACAGTGCGGGGGGGCCCGATGAGCAGTTCTTC.

This chain joins TRBV7-9 and TRBJ1-1; 11 bases fit TRBD1. The germline V gene has CDR1 SEHNR and CDR2 FQNEAQ (reference sequence). CDR3 length equals 13 residues. CDR3 sequence reads: CATEDRGRVEAFF. The CDR3 DNA follows: TGTGCTACCGAGGACAGGGGGCGGGTTGAAGCTTTCTTT.

The genes are TRBV7-9 and TRBJ2-1, with 10 positions matching TRBD2. Germline values: CDR1 SEHNR, CDR2 FQNEAQ (reference sequence). The CDR3 is made up of 11 amino acids. The trim removed 5 bases at V and 15 bases at J, leaving 4 bases unmatched. CDR3 loop: CASSRSGRMFF. CDR3 sequence (DNA): TGTGCCAGCAGCCGTAGCGGGAGGATGTTCTTC.

The chain carries TRBV7-2 and TRBJ1-2; 8 positions agree with TRBD1. The CDR3 contains 13 residues. Per germline, CDR1 SGHTA and CDR2 FQGNSA. V lost 3 bases, J lost 8 bases, and 5 bases stayed unmatched. CDR3: CASSLDRVGGYTF. The CDR3 DNA sequence: TGTGCCAGCAGCTTGGACAGGGTTGGAGGCTACACCTTC. Full variable domain (rest looked up from reference TRBV7-2 and TRBJ1-2): GAGVSQSPSNKVTEKGKDVELRCDPISGHTALYWYRQSLGQGLEFLIYFQGNSAPDKSGLPSDRFSAERTGGSVSTLTIQRTQQEDSAVYLCASSLDRVGGYTFGSGTRLTVV.